What follows is one T cell receptor beta chain and its context. Germline V gene sequence: CDR1 LNHDA, CDR2 SQIVND (reference sequence). CDR3 size: 14 residues. With 4 bases removed from V and 2 bases from J, the gap between germline ends came to 11 bases. The data were taken from a study of blood T cell repertoires in COVID-19. Measured with immunoSEQ multiplex PCR; TCRdb has only the in-frame clones, and not every one. Counted here are some 19,000 clones, approximately 92% occurring once; the ten biggest clones make up approximately 13%. The V gene is TRBV19, the J gene TRBJ1-2, with D perhaps matching TRBD1 (6 bases). The sequence was obtained from a man aged 55 to 70 with active COVID-19. The sample taken for sequencing was peripheral blood. The CDR3 DNA follows: TGTGCCAGTAGTACAGGACAGCTGAACTATGGCTACACCTTC. This sequence encodes CASSTGQLNYGYTF.